The 31 T cell receptor beta chains below were found in one sample sequenced in a study of spatial heterogeneity in lung cancer. Points from the study as a whole: Within tumors, counts of expanded alpha and beta TCRs tracked tumor mutation counts.

TCRdb fed the 5' RACE reads into MiXCR, producing one record per CDR3 protein. The repertoire holds about 4,000 distinct CDR3 sequences, 35% to 50% seen once, with roughly 31% in the top ten. These receptors are not linked to any known antigen. Described time point: sample taken at primary tumor resection. Specimen: lung tumor tissue, collected at surgery. The receptors shown here come from a male donor with early-stage non-small cell lung cancer.

This clonotype was recorded a few times. The genes are TRBV6-5 and TRBJ1-2, with D hard to call. V was cut by 0 bases and J by 4 bases, with 9 bases left in between. The CDR3 is made up of 14 amino acids. Per germline, CDR1 MNHEY and CDR2 SVGAGI. CDR3 DNA sequence: TGTGCCAGCAGTTACTCCCAGCCCGGCTATGGCTACACCTTC. This codes for CASSYSQPGYGYTF.

The chain uses TRBV5-1 and TRBJ2-1; 8 bases align to TRBD1. CDR3 length: 17 amino acids. The ends lost 4 bases at V and 6 bases at J; junction bases unmatched: 15. Germline V gene lookup returns CDR1 SGHRS and CDR2 YFSETQ. The CDR3 nucleotides read TGCGCCAGCAGCCGCTCGGCCGGTACAGGGGGGATCAATGAGCAGTTCTTC. Its protein product is CASSRSAGTGGINEQFF. Complete variable domain (other parts from reference TRBV5-1 and TRBJ2-1): KAGVTQTPRYLIKTRGQQVTLSCSPISGHRSVSWYQQTPGQGLQFLFEYFSETQRNKGNFPGRFSGRQFSNSRSEMNVSTLELGDSALYLCASSRSAGTGGINEQFFGPGTRLTVL.

V and J are TRBV11-2 and TRBJ2-1; the D is unclear. Trimming took off 1 base at V and 6 bases at J, with 13 bases between the two ends. Germline V gene sequence: CDR1 SGHAT, CDR2 FQNNGV. The CDR3 sequence is 15 residues long. In DNA, the CDR3 is TGTGCCAGCAGCTTAGTGTACGTGGAAGGCAATGAGCAGTTCTTC. Translated: CASSLVYVEGNEQFF.

This clonotype is labeled as medium-sized. The chain recombines TRBV12-3 or TRBV12-4 with TRBJ2-7; D not resolved. Trimming removed 2 bases from V and 2 bases from J, with 4 bases in between. The CDR3 spans 12 residues. This CDR3 is CASSLITYEQYF. The CDR3 DNA reads as TGTGCCAGCAGTTTAATTACCTACGAGCAGTACTTC.

This sequence joins TRBV9 and TRBJ2-1; weak D call: TRBD2 (5 bases). The CDR3 covers 14 residues. V was clipped by 2 bases and J by 0 bases, with 6 bases between them. Germline lookup yields CDR1 SGDLS and CDR2 YYNGEE. CDR3 loop: CASSVGSSYNEQFF. CDR3 coding DNA: TGTGCCAGCAGCGTGGGGAGCTCCTACAATGAGCAGTTCTTC. The whole variable domain, remainder taken from reference TRBV9 and TRBJ2-1, is DSGVTQTPKHLITATGQRVTLRCSPRSGDLSVYWYQQSLDQGLQFLIQYYNGEERAKGNILERFSAQQFPDLHSELNLSSLELGDSALYFCASSVGSSYNEQFFGPGTRLTVL.

This chain uses TRBV7-7 with TRBJ2-7; weak D call: TRBD2 (6 bases). The CDR3 runs 11 residues. Germline lookup yields CDR1 SSHAT and CDR2 FNYEAQ (reference sequence). DNA of the CDR3: TGTGTACCGGTGGAGGGCTACGAGCAGTACTTC. Protein: CVPVEGYEQYF. The complete variable domain, with remaining parts taken from reference TRBV7-7 and TRBJ2-7, reads GAGVSQSPRYKVTKRGQDVTLRCDPISSHATLYWYQQALGQGPEFLTYFNYEAQPDKSGLPSDRFSAERPEGSISTLTIQRTEQRDSAMYRCVPVEGYEQYFGPGTRLTVT.

The genes are TRBV3-1 and TRBJ2-5, with unresolved D. The CDR3 runs 13 residues. Germline V gene lookup returns CDR1 LGHDT and CDR2 YNNKEL (reference sequence). Trimming removed 2 bases at V and 7 bases at J, with 11 bases between. CDR3 protein: CASSQNPEGTQYF. Here the CDR3 DNA reads TGTGCCAGCAGCCAAAACCCAGAAGGGACCCAGTACTTC.

Relative to its sample, this clonotype is medium-sized. This chain links TRBV6-1 with TRBJ1-6, with D unclear. The CDR3 spans 14 residues. Germline CDR1 reads MNHNS; CDR2 reads SASEGT. Trimming stripped 3 bases from V and 10 bases from J, with 13 bases between. CDR3 DNA: TGTGCCAGCAGTGACCACCTTCGAGAATCACCCCTCCACTTT. Translation gives CASSDHLRESPLHF.

Relative to its sample, this clonotype is medium-sized (0.01 to 0.1%). This sequence joins TRBV15 and TRBJ1-2; D is uncertain. The germline gives CDR1 LNHNV, CDR2 YYDKDF (reference sequence). The V and J ends lost 5 bases and 10 bases respectively, with 23 bases between them. This CDR3 contains 15 residues. The CDR3 sequence is CATSGRQWKKWDYTF. CDR3 in DNA: TGTGCCACCAGCGGTCGGCAGTGGAAAAAATGGGACTACACCTTC.

This clonotype qualifies as medium-sized. This chain links TRBV27 with TRBJ2-5; D may match TRBD1 or TRBD2 (5 bases each). V lost 3 bases, J lost 4 bases, and 12 bases lay in between. Germline CDR1 is MNHEY and CDR2 is SMNVEV (reference sequence). The CDR3 runs 14 residues. The CDR3 sequence is CASSFTGTGETQYF. The CDR3 region has the DNA TGTGCCAGCAGTTTTACCGGGACCGGAGAGACCCAGTACTTC.

The J gene is TRBJ2-5, the V gene TRBV5-4; TRBD2 might be the D (5 bases). The CDR3 runs 14 residues. The V and J ends lost 0 bases and 1 base respectively, with 7 bases between them. Germline V gene lookup returns CDR1 SGHNT and CDR2 YYREEE (reference sequence). CDR3 residues: CASSLGTLQETQYF. In DNA, the CDR3 is TGTGCCAGCAGCTTGGGGACTCTCCAAGAGACCCAGTACTTC.

The J gene is TRBJ2-7, the V gene TRBV5-1; TRBD1 agrees at 8 bases. V lost 0 bases and J lost 2; bases outside the gene matches: 4. Per germline, CDR1 SGHRS and CDR2 YFSETQ. This CDR3 is built from 15 residues. CDR3 protein: CASSLAQGATYEQYF. The DNA for the CDR3 is TGCGCCAGCAGCTTGGCGCAGGGGGCGACCTACGAGCAGTACTTC.

The J gene is TRBJ2-1, the V gene TRBV7-9, with a weak D call TRBD2 (6 bases). Per germline, CDR1 SEHNR and CDR2 FQNEAQ (reference sequence). Trimming removed 4 bases from V and 5 bases from J, with 15 bases in between. There are 15 residues in the CDR3. In DNA, the CDR3 is TGTGCCAGCAGCTCTCTCCGGGGGAGGCACAATGAGCAGTTCTTC. It specifies CASSSLRGRHNEQFF.

Within the sample, this clonotype is medium-sized. The chain couples TRBV11-2 to TRBJ2-1; maybe TRBD2 (5 bases). Germline loops: CDR1 SGHAT, CDR2 FQNNGV. The CDR3 has 12 amino acids. Trimming took off 0 bases at V and 13 bases at J, with 10 bases between the two ends. Written as DNA, the CDR3 is TGTGCCAGCAGCTTAGAGAGCGGCCATCAGTTCTTC. Translated: CASSLESGHQFF.

The V gene is TRBV29-1, the J gene TRBJ2-7; weak D call: TRBD1 (5 bases). Germline CDR1 is SQVTM and CDR2 is ANQGSEA. V dropped 6 bases and J dropped 0 bases, with 9 bases sitting between them. This CDR3 has 12 residues. CDR3 sequence: CSVGASSYEQYF. DNA for the CDR3: TGCAGCGTAGGGGCGAGCTCCTACGAGCAGTACTTC.

Sample share makes this clonotype medium-sized (0.01 to 0.1%). The J gene is TRBJ1-5, the V gene TRBV12-3 or TRBV12-4; D might be TRBD1 (5 bases). Trimming took off 6 bases at V and 7 bases at J, with 19 bases between the two ends. The CDR3 runs to 15 residues. This chain's CDR3 is CASSLPGVRGQPQHF. In DNA form, the CDR3 reads TGTGCCAGCAGCCTCCCGGGGGTAAGGGGACAGCCCCAGCATTTT.

This clonotype is termed hyperexpanded. The J gene is TRBJ2-7, the V gene TRBV2; tentative D call: TRBD1 (6 bases). The V gene's germline CDR1 is SNHLY and CDR2 FYNNEI. This CDR3 has 13 residues. Trimming removed 4 bases from V and 3 bases from J, with 10 bases in between. CDR3: CASSVGRGYEQYF. The CDR3, as DNA: TGTGCCAGCAGTGTTGGCAGGGGCTACGAGCAGTACTTC.

In this sample, this clonotype turned up many times. The V and J genes are TRBV10-3 and TRBJ1-6; 10 bases align to TRBD1. The CDR3 loop spans 14 amino acids. Looked up from germline, CDR1 is ENHRY and CDR2 is SYGVKD. Trimming took 6 bases from V and 7 from J; bases not matched to a gene: 3. This CDR3 reads CAIRPGQGNSPLHF. CDR3 bases: TGTGCCATCAGGCCGGGACAGGGGAATTCACCCCTCCACTTT.

The gene calls are TRBV27 and TRBJ2-7, with TRBD1 matching over 10 bases. There are 17 residues in the CDR3. Germline trimming cut 5 bases from V and 7 bases from J; bases unmatched to any gene: 17. CDR1 MNHEY and CDR2 SMNVEV come from the germline V gene (reference sequence). The CDR3 nucleotides read TGTGCCAGCAGTCTAAAACCGGGACAGGGGTCCTTCTGGGAGCAGTACTTC. Translating it yields CASSLKPGQGSFWEQYF.

J is TRBJ2-7 and V is TRBV11-2, with 9 positions matching TRBD2. The CDR3 contains 16 residues. Unmatched junction bases numbered 7, after V lost 1 base and J lost 3 bases. Germline loops: CDR1 SGHAT, CDR2 FQNNGV. CDR3 sequence reads: CASSLGAFSGGYEQYF. CDR3 nucleotide sequence: TGTGCCAGCAGCTTAGGGGCCTTTAGCGGGGGCTACGAGCAGTACTTC.

This clonotype has ten or more counts. This chain links TRBV13 with TRBJ1-3, with D unresolved. CDR3 size: 16 residues. Trimming left V 2 bases short and J 0 bases short, with 11 bases between. Germline V gives CDR1 PRHDT, CDR2 FYEKMQ (reference sequence). DNA for the CDR3: TGTGCCAGCAGCTTATCCCCTGGCCACTCTGGAAACACCATATATTTT. Protein sequence: CASSLSPGHSGNTIYF. Using reference TRBV13 and TRBJ1-3 for the parts outside the CDR3, the full variable domain is AAGVIQSPRHLIKEKRETATLKCYPIPRHDTVYWYQQGPGQDPQFLISFYEKMQSDKGSIPDRFSAQQFSDYHSELNMSSLELGDSALYFCASSLSPGHSGNTIYFGEGSWLTVV.

This clonotype showed up just a few times. The rearrangement uses TRBV19 and TRBJ2-3; no reliable D call. Germline assignment: CDR1 LNHDA and CDR2 SQIVND (reference sequence). The CDR3 is made up of 11 amino acids. Trimming stripped 3 bases from V and 6 bases from J, with 4 bases between. The CDR3 DNA is TGTGCCAGTAGTATCCGGGATACGCAGTATTTT. The encoded protein is CASSIRDTQYF.

The chain is built from TRBV7-8 and TRBJ2-7; TRBD2 matches at 7 bases. Looked up from germline, CDR1 is SGHVS and CDR2 is FQNEAQ. The CDR3 is made up of 14 amino acids. Unmatched junction bases numbered 11, after V lost 5 bases and J lost 7 bases. The CDR3 coding sequence is TGTGCCAGCAGCCCTGGCGGGAGTTTTGGGGAGCAGTACTTC. It is translated as CASSPGGSFGEQYF.

Ten or more counts support this clonotype. V usage is TRBV4-1 and J usage is TRBJ2-7; possible D gene TRBD1, 6 bases. V shed 5 bases and J shed 0 bases, with 8 bases lying between them. From germline, CDR1 is MGHRA and CDR2 YSYEKL. The CDR3 covers 13 residues. CDR3 coding DNA: TGCGCCAGCAGCTGGGACATCTCCTACGAGCAGTACTTC. As protein: CASSWDISYEQYF.

The chain recombines TRBV20-1 with TRBJ2-7, with 7 bases identical to TRBD2. The ends lost 1 base at V and 2 bases at J; junction bases unmatched: 2. The CDR3 sequence is 13 residues long. Per the germline V gene, CDR1 is DFQATT and CDR2 is SNEGSKA (reference sequence). CDR3 nucleotide sequence: TGCAGTGCTAGAGCTAGCGGAACCTACGAGCAGTACTTC. Protein product: CSARASGTYEQYF.

V is TRBV5-1 and J is TRBJ1-1, with D perhaps matching TRBD1 (5 bases). Germline CDR1 is SGHRS and CDR2 is YFSETQ. The CDR3 loop spans 14 amino acids. Trimming removed 4 bases from V and 2 bases from J, with 12 bases in between. The CDR3 is CASSRDPTNTEAFF. The CDR3 coding sequence is TGCGCCAGCAGCAGGGACCCTACCAACACTGAAGCTTTCTTT.

The chain couples TRBV18 to TRBJ2-7; TRBD2 might be the D (5 bases). The CDR3 consists of 16 residues. CDR1 and CDR2 (germline): KGHSH, LQKENI. Trimming took off 3 bases at V and 4 bases at J, with 19 bases between the two ends. CDR3 protein: CASSPRVQQARYEQYF. The CDR3 nucleotides read TGTGCCAGCTCACCGCGGGTACAACAAGCCCGTTACGAGCAGTACTTC.

Only one count was recorded for this clonotype. This chain connects TRBV24-1 to TRBJ2-1, with D possibly TRBD1 on 6 matching bases. V dropped 6 bases and J dropped 5 bases, with 16 bases sitting between them. CDR3 length: 15 residues. Germline CDR1 KGHDR, CDR2 SFDVKD. CDR3 in DNA: TGTGCCACCAGTATAACAGGGCGATCGAACAATGAGCAGTTCTTC. Protein: CATSITGRSNNEQFF.

The DNA of the CDR3 is TGTGCCAGCAGCCCCACTAGCGGAGATACGCAGTATTTT. Encoded protein: CASSPTSGDTQYF. The chain uses TRBV5-6 and TRBJ2-3, with TRBD2 identical over 8 bases. In germline, CDR1 is SGHDT, CDR2 YYEEEE. There are 13 residues in the CDR3. With 4 bases clipped from V and 5 bases from J, the junction kept 3 bases outside the gene matches. Drawing the rest from reference TRBV5-6 and TRBJ2-3, the complete variable domain is DAGVTQSPTHLIKTRGQQVTLRCSPKSGHDTVSWYQQALGQGPQFIFQYYEEEERQRGNFPDRFSGHQFPNYSSELNVNALLLGDSALYLCASSPTSGDTQYFGPGTRLTVL.

The V call is TRBV20-1, the J call TRBJ2-3; D call uncertain. The V gene lost 0 bases and the J gene lost 4 bases, with 14 bases spanning the gap. Germline CDR1 reads DFQATT; CDR2 reads SNEGSKA (reference sequence). The CDR3 sequence is 15 residues long. In DNA, the CDR3 is TGCAGTGCTAGAGATAGGCAGTCCACCGCAGATACGCAGTATTTT. This codes for CSARDRQSTADTQYF.

The rearrangement uses TRBV5-1 and TRBJ2-2, with 7 nucleotides matching TRBD1. CDR1 SGHRS and CDR2 YFSETQ come from the germline V gene. The CDR3 spans 14 residues. V was pared by 4 bases and J by 7 bases, with 7 bases of the junction left unmatched. The CDR3 here is CASSRGTANGELFF. CDR3 coding DNA: TGCGCCAGCAGCCGAGGGACAGCGAACGGGGAGCTGTTTTTT.